The 22 T cell receptor beta chains below come from one sample, sequenced in a study of shared clonotypes between healthy human individuals (dated by TCRdb to about 2020). CD8 naive samples were CD45RO-negative cells positively selected for CCR7, giving a CD45RA+CCR7+ population that excluded TemRA cells. The library was prepared using the immunoSEQ multiplex PCR assay. TCRdb stores this immuneACCESS table with in-frame sequences only. Part of the clones is absent; in the studies checked, under half of the shortfall reflects unresolved V genes, and no reason is known for the rest. Across this sample there are about 750,000 clones, with almost 95% seen only once. Around 24% of the sample belongs to the ten largest clones. Material: naive CD8+ T cells sorted from blood. The intended sense of this specimen's cell subset or site label: CD45RA+CCR7+. The receptor set was obtained from a man in his thirties or forties in good health.

The chain combines TRBV7-9 with TRBJ2-2; D gene uncertain. This CDR3 contains 16 residues. Germline CDR1 is SEHNR and CDR2 is FQNEAQ (reference sequence). The V and J ends lost 2 bases and 0 bases respectively, with 10 bases between them. CDR3 sequence: CASSLSLTPNTGELFF. Here the CDR3 DNA reads TGTGCCAGCAGCTTATCATTGACTCCGAACACCGGGGAGCTGTTTTTT. Filled out from reference TRBV7-9 and TRBJ2-2, the complete variable domain reads DTGVSQNPRHKITKRGQNVTFRCDPISEHNRLYWYRQTLGQGPEFLTYFQNEAQLEKSRLLSDRFSAERPKGSFSTLEIQRTEQGDSAMYLCASSLSLTPNTGELFFGEGSRLTVL.

For the CDR3, the DNA is TGTGCCAGCAGCTCTAGACCAGGAACTAGCACAGATACGCAGTATTTT. Translating gives CASSSRPGTSTDTQYF. The chain is built from TRBV7-6 and TRBJ2-3; no definite D call. CDR1 and CDR2 from the germline V gene are SGHVS and FNYEAQ. Trimming stripped 4 bases from V and 0 bases from J, with 14 bases between. This CDR3 region has 16 residues.

The rearrangement uses TRBV6-6 and TRBJ2-7; D call uncertain. The V and J ends lost 6 bases and 3 bases respectively, with 9 bases between them. Germline CDR1 and CDR2: MNHNY and SVGAGI (reference sequence). The CDR3 has 12 residues. CDR3 loop: CASRDLDYEQYF. The CDR3 nucleotides read TGTGCCAGCAGGGACCTAGACTACGAGCAGTACTTC.

The chain uses TRBV4-1 and TRBJ2-1; 12 bases fit TRBD2. Looked up from germline, CDR1 is MGHRA and CDR2 is YSYEKL. V lost 4 bases, J lost 4 bases, and 5 bases stayed unmatched. The CDR3 contains 16 residues. CDR3 loop: CASSPPTSGRYNEQFF. CDR3 nucleotide sequence: TGCGCCAGCAGCCCTCCTACTAGCGGGAGGTACAATGAGCAGTTCTTC.

This clone was observed once. CDR3 DNA: TGTGCCTGGAGTGCATCTGGGACAGGGAACACTGAAGCTTTCTTT. It encodes CAWSASGTGNTEAFF. The J gene is TRBJ1-1, the V gene TRBV30, with 8 bases lining up with TRBD1. CDR1 GTSNPN and CDR2 SVGIG come from the germline V gene (reference sequence). V was clipped by 1 base and J by 1 base; unmatched bases: 5. This CDR3 region has 15 residues.

This clone was seen just once. Other DNA sequences in this sample translate to the same CDR3. The V call is TRBV5-1, the J call TRBJ2-7; D gene ambiguous. The germline V and J ends were trimmed by 2 bases and 2 bases, with 8 bases remaining between them. The CDR3 contains 13 residues. The germline V gene has CDR1 SGHRS and CDR2 YFSETQ. This CDR3 is CASSFDRTYEQYF. CDR3 nucleotides: TGCGCCAGCAGCTTTGATCGAACCTACGAGCAGTACTTC.

This chain uses TRBV4-2 with TRBJ1-1; a weak D match, TRBD1 (5 bases). The germline CDR1 and CDR2 sequences are LGHNA and YNFKEQ. The V gene lost 2 bases and the J gene lost 2 bases, with 21 bases spanning the gap. The CDR3 spans 18 residues. The CDR3 spells CASSQRVGQGAVNTEAFF. CDR3 DNA sequence: TGTGCCAGCAGCCAACGGGTCGGGCAGGGAGCGGTTAACACTGAAGCTTTCTTT.

This rearrangement joins TRBV14 to TRBJ2-1; the D gene is possibly TRBD1 (5 bases). The V gene's germline CDR1 is SGHDN and CDR2 FVKESK. The V end was cut by 0 bases, the J end by 8 bases, with 11 bases between. This CDR3 comprises 14 residues. CDR3 sequence: CASSQDWTIDEQFF. DNA for the CDR3: TGTGCCAGCAGCCAAGATTGGACAATTGATGAGCAGTTCTTC.

The rearrangement uses TRBV9 and TRBJ1-4, with D maybe TRBD1 (5 bases). CDR1 SGDLS and CDR2 YYNGEE come from the germline V gene. The CDR3 covers 12 residues. V was shortened by 3 bases and J by 8 bases, with 8 bases between the two germline ends. The CDR3 DNA reads as TGTGCCAGCAGCGGAGACAGCGAAAAACTGTTTTTT. Encoded protein: CASSGDSEKLFF.

V and J are TRBV13 and TRBJ1-5; TRBD1 agrees at 7 bases. Germline V gives CDR1 PRHDT, CDR2 FYEKMQ (reference sequence). CDR3 length equals 13 residues. The V and J ends lost 3 bases and 11 bases, in that order; junction bases with no gene match: 7. The CDR3 loop is CASSLKGATAQHF. Written as DNA, the CDR3 is TGTGCCAGCAGCTTGAAGGGGGCAACGGCCCAGCATTTT.

This rearrangement joins TRBV6-6 to TRBJ2-2; a weak D match, TRBD1 (5 bases). The CDR3 runs to 16 residues. Trimming shortened V by 2 bases and J by 1 base, and 11 bases separated the two germline ends. Per germline, CDR1 MNHNY and CDR2 SVGAGI (reference sequence). CDR3 sequence: CASSYIGGQNTGELFF. DNA for the CDR3: TGTGCCAGCAGTTACATCGGCGGACAGAACACCGGGGAGCTGTTTTTT.

Comment on this clone: Being one base from a much bigger clone, this may be a read error. Distinct nucleotide sequences in the sample also encode this CDR3. The chain combines TRBV6-5 with TRBJ2-7; maybe TRBD1 (6 bases). This CDR3 has 14 amino acids. Germline CDR1 is MNHEY and CDR2 is SVGAGI. Trimming removed 0 bases from V and 3 bases from J, with 9 bases in between. CDR3 DNA sequence: TGTGCCAGCAGTTACTCGAGAGGGGGCTACGAGCAGTACTTC. Residues: CASSYSRGGYEQYF.

This clone has only one observation. The chain links TRBV11-2 to TRBJ2-7; TRBD2 matches at 10 bases. Trimming at V came to 5 bases and at J to 0 bases, leaving 4 bases not matched to a gene. Looked up from germline, CDR1 is SGHAT and CDR2 is FQNNGV. The CDR3 spans 15 residues. The CDR3 reads CASSKAGGDSYEQYF. CDR3 coding DNA: TGTGCCAGCAGCAAAGCGGGAGGGGACTCCTACGAGCAGTACTTC.

This chain connects TRBV7-8 to TRBJ2-1, with 9 bases fitting TRBD1. Germline V lookup: CDR1 SGHVS, CDR2 FQNEAQ. The CDR3 is 16 residues long. V shed 4 bases and J 2 bases; nucleotides not matched to a gene: 6. The CDR3 DNA reads TGTGCCAGCAGCTCTTCGACAGGGGGGACCTACAATGAGCAGTTCTTC. It specifies CASSSSTGGTYNEQFF.

The chain links TRBV7-9 to TRBJ2-5; 7 positions match TRBD1. CDR3 size: 16 residues. The V gene end was trimmed by 4 bases and the J gene end by 2 bases; junction bases not matched to a gene: 10. CDR1 and CDR2 (germline): SEHNR, FQNEAQ (reference sequence). CDR3 sequence reads: CASSSQTGPYQETQYF. As DNA, the CDR3 is TGTGCCAGCAGCTCCCAGACAGGGCCCTATCAAGAGACCCAGTACTTC.

Only a few counts were recorded for this clone. The chain links TRBV15 to TRBJ2-2; D uncertain. Germline assignment: CDR1 LNHNV and CDR2 YYDKDF (reference sequence). The CDR3 is made up of 12 amino acids. Trimming took 3 bases from V and 8 from J, leaving 7 bases between them. CDR3 nucleotide sequence: TGTGCCACCAGCAGGGAGAGTGGGGAGCTGTTTTTT. Protein product: CATSRESGELFF.

Here the CDR3 DNA reads TGTGCCAGCAGTTTGGGGGGGGATACGCAGTATTTT. Translating gives CASSLGGDTQYF. The chain recombines TRBV28 with TRBJ2-3; 7 nucleotides line up with TRBD2. The V and J ends lost 3 bases and 6 bases, in that order; junction bases with no gene match: 0. Germline lookup yields CDR1 MDHEN and CDR2 SYDVKM. There are 12 residues in the CDR3.

This chain joins TRBV28 and TRBJ2-7; D is uncertain. In germline, CDR1 is MDHEN, CDR2 SYDVKM. V was trimmed by 5 bases and J by 4 bases, leaving 9 bases between them. The length of the CDR3 is 12 residues. The CDR3, as DNA: TGTGCCAGCAGTGAAAGGGTTTACGAGCAGTACTTC. Amino acid sequence: CASSERVYEQYF.

V usage is TRBV27 and J usage is TRBJ2-3, with D possibly being TRBD2 (5 bases). V was pared by 1 base and J by 3 bases, with 11 bases between. The CDR3 loop spans 15 amino acids. Germline V gene data show CDR1 as MNHEY and CDR2 as SMNVEV (reference sequence). CDR3 nucleotide sequence: TGTGCCAGCAGTTTATTGGGAGAGGTAACAGATACGCAGTATTTT. This gives the protein CASSLLGEVTDTQYF.

This chain links TRBV7-9 with TRBJ1-1; 8 bases align to TRBD1. Germline V lookup: CDR1 SEHNR, CDR2 FQNEAQ (reference sequence). The CDR3 sequence is 14 residues long. Trimming at V came to 5 bases and at J to 7 bases, leaving 9 bases not matched to a gene. CDR3 sequence (DNA): TGTGCCAGCAGCCCACCGGACAGGGTGGGTGAAGCTTTCTTT. As protein: CASSPPDRVGEAFF.

The V and J genes are TRBV4-3 and TRBJ2-7; D possibly uses TRBD1 or TRBD2 (5 bases each). V lost 0 bases, J lost 2 bases, and 14 bases lay in between. The germline V gene has CDR1 LGHNA and CDR2 YSLEER. This CDR3 has 16 amino acids. CDR3 sequence (DNA): TGCGCCAGCAGCCAAGATAAAGGGGTGGGAGCCTACGAGCAGTACTTC. Encoded protein: CASSQDKGVGAYEQYF.

The chain recombines TRBV6-6 with TRBJ2-1; 10 bases match TRBD2. V lost 5 bases and J lost 7; bases outside the gene matches: 2. Per the germline V gene, CDR1 is MNHNY and CDR2 is SVGAGI (reference sequence). The CDR3 is 13 residues long. The CDR3 region has the DNA TGTGCCAGCAGTCCTAGCGGGGGTAATGAGCAGTTCTTC. Translation: CASSPSGGNEQFF.